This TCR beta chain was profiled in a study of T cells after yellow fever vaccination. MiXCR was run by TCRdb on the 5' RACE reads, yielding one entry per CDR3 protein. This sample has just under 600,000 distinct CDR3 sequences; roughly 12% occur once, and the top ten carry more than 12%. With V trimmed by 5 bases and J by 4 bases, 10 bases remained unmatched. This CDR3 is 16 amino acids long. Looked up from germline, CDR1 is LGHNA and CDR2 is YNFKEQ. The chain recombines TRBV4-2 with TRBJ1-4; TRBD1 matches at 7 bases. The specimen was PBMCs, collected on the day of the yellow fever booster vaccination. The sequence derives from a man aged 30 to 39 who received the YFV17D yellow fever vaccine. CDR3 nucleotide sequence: TGTGCCAGCAGCGGACACCACAGGGGAGATAATGAAAAACTGTTTTTT. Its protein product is CASSGHHRGDNEKLFF.